The 5 T cell receptor beta chains listed next were all sequenced from one sample in a study of beta chain features in type 1 diabetes. Investigators reverse transcribed all isolated RNA, so they sequenced expressed TCRB transcripts. Measured with immunoSEQ multiplex PCR; TCRdb has only the in-frame clones, and not every one. The sample has about 130,000 clones, about 8.7% seen once. Input material: central memory CD4+ T cells from blood. The receptors here all came from a man between 18 and 35 years old in good health.

This clone was seen many times. The chain joins TRBV25-1 to TRBJ2-2; D remains ambiguous. CDR1 and CDR2 from the germline V gene are MGHDK and SYGVNS. The CDR3 runs 13 residues. V lost 5 bases, J lost 3 bases, and 7 bases lay in between. The CDR3 reads CASSLLHTGELFF. DNA of the CDR3: TGTGCCAGCAGTCTACTCCACACCGGGGAGCTGTTTTTT.

Only a few counts were recorded for this clone. The chain has TRBV5-1 and TRBJ2-3; D uncertain. There are 13 residues in the CDR3. The germline V gene has CDR1 SGHRS and CDR2 YFSETQ. The germline V and J ends were trimmed by 4 bases and 5 bases, with 11 bases remaining between them. The CDR3 nucleotides are TGCGCCAGCAGCCCCCTCGGCGGAGATACGCAGTATTTT. Its protein product is CASSPLGGDTQYF.

This clone was picked up a small number of times. The rearrangement uses TRBV6-6 and TRBJ2-3, with D perhaps matching TRBD1 (5 bases). CDR3 size: 13 residues. Germline V CDR1 and CDR2: MNHNY, SVGAGI (reference sequence). Trimming removed 4 bases at V and 1 base at J, with 6 bases between. The CDR3 is CASSFRGTDTQYF. CDR3 in DNA: TGTGCCAGCAGTTTCAGGGGCACAGATACGCAGTATTTT.

This rearrangement joins TRBV5-1 to TRBJ2-1; D possibly corresponds to TRBD1 (6 bases). V was clipped by 5 bases and J by 7 bases, with 16 bases between them. This CDR3 is 14 amino acids long. The germline V gene encodes CDR1 SGHRS and CDR2 YFSETQ. The CDR3 sequence is CASRGLQGWNEQFF. CDR3 DNA: TGCGCCAGCAGGGGGTTGCAGGGGTGGAATGAGCAGTTCTTC.

The chain combines TRBV27 with TRBJ1-6; D is undetermined. Germline CDR1 MNHEY, CDR2 SMNVEV (reference sequence). The CDR3 spans 14 residues. Trimming left V 2 bases short and J 6 bases short, with 8 bases between. For the CDR3, the DNA is TGTGCCAGCAGTTTACGGGTCCCTAATTCACCCCTCCACTTT. Its translation is CASSLRVPNSPLHF.